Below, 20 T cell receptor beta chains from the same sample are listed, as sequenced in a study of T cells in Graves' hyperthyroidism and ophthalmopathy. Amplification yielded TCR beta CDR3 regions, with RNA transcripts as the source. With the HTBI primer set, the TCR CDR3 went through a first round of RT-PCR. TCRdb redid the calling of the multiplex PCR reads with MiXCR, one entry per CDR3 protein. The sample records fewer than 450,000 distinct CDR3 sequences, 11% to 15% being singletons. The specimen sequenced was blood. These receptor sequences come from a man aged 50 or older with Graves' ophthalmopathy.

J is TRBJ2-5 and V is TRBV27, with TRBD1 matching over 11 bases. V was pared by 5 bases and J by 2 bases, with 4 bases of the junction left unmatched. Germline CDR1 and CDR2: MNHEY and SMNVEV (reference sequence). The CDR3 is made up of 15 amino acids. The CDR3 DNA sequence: TGTGCCAGCAGTGGTGGGACAGGGGGGCAAGAGACCCAGTACTTC. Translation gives CASSGGTGGQETQYF.

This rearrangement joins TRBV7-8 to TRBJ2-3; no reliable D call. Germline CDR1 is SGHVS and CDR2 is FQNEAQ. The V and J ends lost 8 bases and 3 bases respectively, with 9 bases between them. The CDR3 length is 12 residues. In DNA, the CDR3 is TGTGCCAGCGGCGCCGGGACAGATACGCAGTATTTT. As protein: CASGAGTDTQYF. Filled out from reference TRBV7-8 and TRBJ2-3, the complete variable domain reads GAGVSQSPRYKVAKRGQDVALRCDPISGHVSLFWYQQALGQGPEFLTYFQNEAQLDKSGLPSDRFFAERPEGSVSTLKIQRTQQEDSAVYLCASGAGTDTQYFGPGTRLTVL.

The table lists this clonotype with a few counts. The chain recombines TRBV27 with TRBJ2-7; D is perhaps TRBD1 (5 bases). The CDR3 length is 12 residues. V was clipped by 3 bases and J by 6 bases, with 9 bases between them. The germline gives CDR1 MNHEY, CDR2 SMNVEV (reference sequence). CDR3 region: CASSFTGSEQYF. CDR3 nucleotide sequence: TGTGCCAGCAGTTTTACAGGTTCCGAGCAGTACTTC.

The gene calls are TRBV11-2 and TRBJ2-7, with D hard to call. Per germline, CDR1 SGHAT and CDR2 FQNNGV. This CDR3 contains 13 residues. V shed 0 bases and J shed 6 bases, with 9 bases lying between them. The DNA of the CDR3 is TGTGCCAGCAGCTTAGACTGGTTGGCCGAGCAGTACTTC. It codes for CASSLDWLAEQYF.

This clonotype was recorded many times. The CDR3 nucleotides are TGCGCCAGCAGCTTGGGGGTAGCGGTTAGTCACAATGAGCAGTTCTTC. It yields the protein CASSLGVAVSHNEQFF. This chain connects TRBV5-1 to TRBJ2-1; TRBD2 is a possible D gene (6 bases). Germline loops: CDR1 SGHRS, CDR2 YFSETQ. The V and J ends lost 0 bases and 5 bases respectively, with 15 bases between them. There are 16 residues in the CDR3.

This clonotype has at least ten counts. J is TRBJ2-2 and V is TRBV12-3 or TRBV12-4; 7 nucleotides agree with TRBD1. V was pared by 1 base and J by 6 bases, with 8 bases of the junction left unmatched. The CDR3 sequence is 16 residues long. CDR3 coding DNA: TGTGCCAGCAGTTTAGGACAGGGTGGGTTCGCCGGGGAGCTGTTTTTT. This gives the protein CASSLGQGGFAGELFF.

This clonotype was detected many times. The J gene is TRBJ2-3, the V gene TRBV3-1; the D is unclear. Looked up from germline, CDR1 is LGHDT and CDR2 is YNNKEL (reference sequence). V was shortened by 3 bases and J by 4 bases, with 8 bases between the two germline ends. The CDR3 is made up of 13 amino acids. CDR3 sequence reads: CASSQHTSDTQYF. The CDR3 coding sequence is TGTGCCAGCAGCCAGCATACCTCAGATACGCAGTATTTT.

CDR3 protein: CASSRLGGGLSNEQFF. Written as DNA, the CDR3 is TGTGCCAGCAGCCGTTTAGGGGGCGGACTGAGCAATGAGCAGTTCTTC. The chain links TRBV14 to TRBJ2-1; 7 positions match TRBD1. The CDR3 contains 16 residues. V gave up 4 bases and J gave up 6 bases; unmatched junction bases: 12. Germline-derived CDR1 and CDR2 are SGHDN and FVKESK.

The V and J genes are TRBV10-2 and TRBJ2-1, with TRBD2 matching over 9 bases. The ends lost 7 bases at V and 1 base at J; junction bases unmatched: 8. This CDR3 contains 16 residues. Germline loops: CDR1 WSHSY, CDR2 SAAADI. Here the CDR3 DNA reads TGCGCCAGCACCTTTGGGCTAGCGGGGTCCTACAATGAGCAGTTCTTC. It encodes CASTFGLAGSYNEQFF.

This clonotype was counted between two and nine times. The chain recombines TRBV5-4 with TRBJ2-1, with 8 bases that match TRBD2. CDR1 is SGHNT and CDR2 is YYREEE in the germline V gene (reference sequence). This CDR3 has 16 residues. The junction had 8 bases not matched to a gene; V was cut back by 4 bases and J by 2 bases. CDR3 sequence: CASSRRTSGAYNEQFF. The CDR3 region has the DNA TGTGCCAGCAGCCGGCGCACTAGCGGAGCCTACAATGAGCAGTTCTTC.

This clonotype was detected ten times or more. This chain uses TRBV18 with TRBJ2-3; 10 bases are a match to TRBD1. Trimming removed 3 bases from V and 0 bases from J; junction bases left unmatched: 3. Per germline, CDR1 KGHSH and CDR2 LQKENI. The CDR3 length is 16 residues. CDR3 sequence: CASSPLGQGSTDTQYF. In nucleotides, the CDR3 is TGTGCCAGCTCACCCCTGGGACAGGGGAGCACAGATACGCAGTATTTT. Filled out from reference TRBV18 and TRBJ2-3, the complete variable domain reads NAGVMQNPRHLVRRRGQEARLRCSPMKGHSHVYWYRQLPEEGLKFMVYLQKENIIDESGMPKERFSAEFPKEGPSILRIQQVVRGDSAAYFCASSPLGQGSTDTQYFGPGTRLTVL.

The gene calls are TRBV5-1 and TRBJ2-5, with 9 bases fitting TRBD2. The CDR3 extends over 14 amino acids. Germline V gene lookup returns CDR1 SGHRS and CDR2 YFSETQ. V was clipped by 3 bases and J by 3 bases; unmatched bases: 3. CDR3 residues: CASSWSSGEETQYF. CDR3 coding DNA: TGCGCCAGCAGCTGGTCTAGCGGGGAAGAGACCCAGTACTTC.

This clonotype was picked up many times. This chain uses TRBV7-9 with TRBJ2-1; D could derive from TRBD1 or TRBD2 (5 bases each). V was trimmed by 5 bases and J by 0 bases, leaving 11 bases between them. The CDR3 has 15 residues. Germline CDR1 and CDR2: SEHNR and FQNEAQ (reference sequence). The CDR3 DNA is TGTGCCAGCAGCACGGGACGAAGCTCCTACAATGAGCAGTTCTTC. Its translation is CASSTGRSSYNEQFF.

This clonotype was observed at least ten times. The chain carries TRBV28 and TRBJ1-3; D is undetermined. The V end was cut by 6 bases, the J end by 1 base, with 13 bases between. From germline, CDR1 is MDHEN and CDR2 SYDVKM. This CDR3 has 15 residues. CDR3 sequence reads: CASRPPRESGNTIYF. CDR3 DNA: TGTGCCAGCAGGCCACCGCGGGAGTCTGGAAACACCATATATTTT. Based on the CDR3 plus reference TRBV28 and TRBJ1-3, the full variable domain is DVKVTQSSRYLVKRTGEKVFLECVQDMDHENMFWYRQDPGLGLRLIYFSYDVKMKEKGDIPEGYSVSREKKERFSLILESASTNQTSMYLCASRPPRESGNTIYFGEGSWLTVV.

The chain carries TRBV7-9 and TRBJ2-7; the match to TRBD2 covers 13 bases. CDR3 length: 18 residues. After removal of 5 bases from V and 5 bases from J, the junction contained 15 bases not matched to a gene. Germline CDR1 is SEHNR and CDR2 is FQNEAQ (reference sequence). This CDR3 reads CASSVKGTSGRALDEQYF. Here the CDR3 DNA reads TGTGCCAGCAGCGTAAAGGGAACTAGCGGGAGGGCCCTGGACGAGCAGTACTTC.

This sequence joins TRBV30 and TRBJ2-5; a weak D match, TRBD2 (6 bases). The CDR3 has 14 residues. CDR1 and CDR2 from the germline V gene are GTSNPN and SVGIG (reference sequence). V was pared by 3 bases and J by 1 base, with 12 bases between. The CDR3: CAWRSSGVQETQYF. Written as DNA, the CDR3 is TGTGCCTGGAGGAGTAGCGGAGTCCAAGAGACCCAGTACTTC.

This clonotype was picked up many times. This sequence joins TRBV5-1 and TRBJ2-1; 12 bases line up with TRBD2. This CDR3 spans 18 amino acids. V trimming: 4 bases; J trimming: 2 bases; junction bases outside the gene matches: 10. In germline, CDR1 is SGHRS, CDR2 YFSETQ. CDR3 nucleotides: TGCGCCAGCAGCCTAACTAGCGGGAGGACCGGCGCCTACAATGAGCAGTTCTTC. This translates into CASSLTSGRTGAYNEQFF. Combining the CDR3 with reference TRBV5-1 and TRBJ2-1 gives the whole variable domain KAGVTQTPRYLIKTRGQQVTLSCSPISGHRSVSWYQQTPGQGLQFLFEYFSETQRNKGNFPGRFSGRQFSNSRSEMNVSTLELGDSALYLCASSLTSGRTGAYNEQFFGPGTRLTVL.

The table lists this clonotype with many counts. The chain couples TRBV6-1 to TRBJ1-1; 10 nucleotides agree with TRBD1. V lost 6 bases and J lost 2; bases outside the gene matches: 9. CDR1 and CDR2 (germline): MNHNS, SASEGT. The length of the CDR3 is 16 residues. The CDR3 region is CASSSRDRGGNTEAFF. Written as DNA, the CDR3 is TGTGCCAGCAGCTCCCGGGACAGGGGAGGAAACACTGAAGCTTTCTTT.

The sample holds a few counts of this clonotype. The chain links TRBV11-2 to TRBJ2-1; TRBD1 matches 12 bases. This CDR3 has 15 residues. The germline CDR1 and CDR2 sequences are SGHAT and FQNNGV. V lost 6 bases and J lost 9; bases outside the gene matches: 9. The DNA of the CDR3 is TGTGCCAGCAGTGATAGGGACAGGGGGCGGGGTGAGCAGTTCTTC. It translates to CASSDRDRGRGEQFF.

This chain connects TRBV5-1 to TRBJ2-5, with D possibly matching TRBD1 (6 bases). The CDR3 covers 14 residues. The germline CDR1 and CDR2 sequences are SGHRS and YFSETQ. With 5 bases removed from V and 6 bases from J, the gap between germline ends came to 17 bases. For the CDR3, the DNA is TGCGCCAGCAGGGCCTGGGCAGGGGCAAAGACCCAGTACTTC. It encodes CASRAWAGAKTQYF.